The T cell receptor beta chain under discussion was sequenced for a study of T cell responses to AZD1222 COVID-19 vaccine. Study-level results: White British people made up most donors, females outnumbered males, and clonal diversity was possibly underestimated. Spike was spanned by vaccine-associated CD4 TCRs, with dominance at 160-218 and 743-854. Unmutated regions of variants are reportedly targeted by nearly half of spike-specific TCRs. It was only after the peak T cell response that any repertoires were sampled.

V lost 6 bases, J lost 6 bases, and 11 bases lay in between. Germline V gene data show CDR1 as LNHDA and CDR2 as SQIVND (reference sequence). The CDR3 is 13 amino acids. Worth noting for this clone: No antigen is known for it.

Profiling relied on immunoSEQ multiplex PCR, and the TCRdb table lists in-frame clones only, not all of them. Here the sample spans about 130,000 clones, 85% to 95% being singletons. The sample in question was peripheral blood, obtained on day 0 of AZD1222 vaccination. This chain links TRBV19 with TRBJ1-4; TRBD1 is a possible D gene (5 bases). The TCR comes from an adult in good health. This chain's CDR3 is CASRTGTYEKLFF. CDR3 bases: TGTGCCAGTAGGACCGGGACTTATGAAAAACTGTTTTTT.